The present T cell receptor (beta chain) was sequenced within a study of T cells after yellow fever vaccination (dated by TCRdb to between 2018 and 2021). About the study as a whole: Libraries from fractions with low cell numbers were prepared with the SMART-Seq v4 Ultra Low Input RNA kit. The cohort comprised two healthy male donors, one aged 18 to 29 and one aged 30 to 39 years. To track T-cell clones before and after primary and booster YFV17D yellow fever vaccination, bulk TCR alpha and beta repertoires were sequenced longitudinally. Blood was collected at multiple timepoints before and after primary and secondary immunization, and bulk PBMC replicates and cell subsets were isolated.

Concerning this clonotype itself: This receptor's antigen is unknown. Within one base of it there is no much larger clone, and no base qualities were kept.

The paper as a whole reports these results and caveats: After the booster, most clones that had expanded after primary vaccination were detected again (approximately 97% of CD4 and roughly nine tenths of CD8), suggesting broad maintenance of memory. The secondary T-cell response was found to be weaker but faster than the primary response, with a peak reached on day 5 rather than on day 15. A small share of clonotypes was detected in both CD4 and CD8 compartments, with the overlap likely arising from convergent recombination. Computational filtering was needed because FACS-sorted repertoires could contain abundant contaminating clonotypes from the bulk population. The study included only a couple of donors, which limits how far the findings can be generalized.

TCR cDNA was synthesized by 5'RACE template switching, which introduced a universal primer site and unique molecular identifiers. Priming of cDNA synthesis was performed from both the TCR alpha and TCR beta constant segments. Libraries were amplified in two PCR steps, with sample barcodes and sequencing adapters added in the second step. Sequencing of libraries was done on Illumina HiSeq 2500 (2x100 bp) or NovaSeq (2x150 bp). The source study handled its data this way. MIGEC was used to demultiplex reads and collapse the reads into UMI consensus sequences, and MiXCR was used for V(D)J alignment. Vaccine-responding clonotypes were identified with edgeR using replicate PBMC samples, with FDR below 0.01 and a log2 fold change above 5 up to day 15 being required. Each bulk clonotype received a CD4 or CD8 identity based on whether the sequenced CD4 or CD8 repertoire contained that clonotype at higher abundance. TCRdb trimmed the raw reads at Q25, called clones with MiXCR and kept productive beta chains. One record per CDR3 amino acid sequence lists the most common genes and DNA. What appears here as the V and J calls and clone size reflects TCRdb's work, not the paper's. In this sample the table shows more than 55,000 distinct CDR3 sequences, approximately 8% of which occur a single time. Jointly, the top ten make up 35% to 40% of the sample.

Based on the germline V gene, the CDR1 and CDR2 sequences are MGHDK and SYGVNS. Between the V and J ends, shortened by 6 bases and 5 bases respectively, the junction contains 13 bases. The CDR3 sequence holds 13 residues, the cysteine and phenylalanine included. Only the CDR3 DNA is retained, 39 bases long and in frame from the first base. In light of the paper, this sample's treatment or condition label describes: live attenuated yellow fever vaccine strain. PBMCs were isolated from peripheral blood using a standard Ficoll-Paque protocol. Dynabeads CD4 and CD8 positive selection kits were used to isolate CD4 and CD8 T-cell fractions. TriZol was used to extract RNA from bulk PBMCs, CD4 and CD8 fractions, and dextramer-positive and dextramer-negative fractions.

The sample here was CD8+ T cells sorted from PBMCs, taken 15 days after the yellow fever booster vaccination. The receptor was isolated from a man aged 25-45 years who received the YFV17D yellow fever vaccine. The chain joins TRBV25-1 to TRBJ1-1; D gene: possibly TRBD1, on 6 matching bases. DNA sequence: TGTGCCAGCAGCCTAGGGGGACAAACTGAAGCTTTCTTT. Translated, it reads CASSLGGQTEAFF.